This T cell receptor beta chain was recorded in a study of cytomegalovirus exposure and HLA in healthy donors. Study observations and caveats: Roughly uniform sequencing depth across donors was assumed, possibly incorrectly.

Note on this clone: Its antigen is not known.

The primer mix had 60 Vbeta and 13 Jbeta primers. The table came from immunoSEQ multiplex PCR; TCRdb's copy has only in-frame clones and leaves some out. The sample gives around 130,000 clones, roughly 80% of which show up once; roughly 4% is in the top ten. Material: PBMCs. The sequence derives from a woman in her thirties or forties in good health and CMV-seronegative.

The CDR3 reads CATYLDRANYGYTF. CDR3 DNA: TGTGCCACTTACCTGGACAGGGCCAACTATGGCTACACCTTC. The chain couples TRBV28 to TRBJ1-2, with 8 bases fitting TRBD1. V gave up 10 bases and J gave up 2 bases; unmatched junction bases: 9. CDR1 is MDHEN and CDR2 is SYDVKM in the germline V gene. This CDR3 spans 14 amino acids.